A selection of T cell receptor beta chains follows, all from one sample in a study of T-cell memory formation after mild COVID-19. Each CDR3 protein is one row after TCRdb ran MiXCR on the 5' RACE reads. This sample has just under 150,000 distinct CDR3 sequences, with about 6% found just once. The sample taken for sequencing was PBMCs or a T cell subset sorted from them (not recorded which). These receptors originate from an adult woman who had mild COVID-19 (a few samples of this study predate the infection). Cell type and time point are not known. Each CDR3 is given with its conserved first and last residue. D genes are given only for firm matches. The size field is filled for only some rows; it gives once, few, many or a size class.

v_call: TRBV7-9; cdr3_length: 17; d_call: NA; j_call: TRBJ2-1; clone_size: many; cdr3_nt: TGTGCCAGCAGCCCCAAAGAGTCACGTTCACCCTACAATGAGCAGTTCTTC; cdr3_aa: CASSPKESRSPYNEQFF
v_call: TRBV29-1; cdr3_length: 11; d_call: TRBD1; j_call: TRBJ2-1; clone_size: few; cdr3_nt: TGCAGCGTCGCGACAGGGGATGAGCAGTTCTTC; cdr3_aa: CSVATGDEQFF
v_call: TRBV12-3/TRBV12-4; cdr3_length: 13; d_call: NA; j_call: TRBJ2-6; clone_size: NA; cdr3_nt: TGTGCCAGCACCCCGTATGGGGCCAACGTCCTGACTTTC; cdr3_aa: CASTPYGANVLTF
v_call: TRBV12-3/TRBV12-4; cdr3_length: 13; d_call: TRBD1; j_call: TRBJ2-7; clone_size: many; cdr3_nt: TGTGCCAGCAGTTTGGGACAGCGCGGCGAGCAGTACTTC; cdr3_aa: CASSLGQRGEQYF
v_call: TRBV25-1; cdr3_length: 14; d_call: NA; j_call: TRBJ1-2; clone_size: few; cdr3_nt: TGTGCCAGCACCCGGTCGGACCCTAACTATGGCTACACCTTC; cdr3_aa: CASTRSDPNYGYTF
v_call: TRBV7-6; cdr3_length: 13; d_call: NA; j_call: TRBJ1-6; clone_size: few; cdr3_nt: TGTGCCAGCAGCTGGGATCCGAGCTCACCCCTCCACTTT; cdr3_aa: CASSWDPSSPLHF
v_call: TRBV18; cdr3_length: 15; d_call: NA; j_call: TRBJ2-5; clone_size: few; cdr3_nt: TGTGCCAGCTCACCAGGGACTGGACACCAAGAGACCCAGTACTTC; cdr3_aa: CASSPGTGHQETQYF
v_call: TRBV12-3/TRBV12-4; cdr3_length: 12; d_call: NA; j_call: TRBJ2-5; clone_size: many; cdr3_nt: TGTGCCAGCAGTTTTATTGGGGGAGCCCAGTACTTC; cdr3_aa: CASSFIGGAQYF
v_call: TRBV7-2; cdr3_length: 16; d_call: NA; j_call: TRBJ2-7; clone_size: NA; cdr3_nt: TGTGCCAGCAGCCGAAAAGGTGGGGGGAGCTCCTACGAGCAGTACTTC; cdr3_aa: CASSRKGGGSSYEQYF
v_call: TRBV7-9; cdr3_length: 14; d_call: NA; j_call: TRBJ1-1; clone_size: NA; cdr3_nt: TGTGCCAGCAGCTTAGACGGTGTGAACACTGAAGCTTTCTTT; cdr3_aa: CASSLDGVNTEAFF
v_call: TRBV4-2; cdr3_length: 16; d_call: TRBD1; j_call: TRBJ2-1; clone_size: many; cdr3_nt: TGTGCCAGCAGCCGGACTCCGGGACAGGGGGCGGTTGAGCAGTTCTTC; cdr3_aa: CASSRTPGQGAVEQFF
v_call: TRBV27; cdr3_length: 13; d_call: NA; j_call: TRBJ1-1; clone_size: few; cdr3_nt: TGTGCCAGCAGTGTTAGGGGGGGGACTGAAGCTTTCTTT; cdr3_aa: CASSVRGGTEAFF
v_call: TRBV6-5; cdr3_length: 15; d_call: TRBD1; j_call: TRBJ1-4; clone_size: many; cdr3_nt: TGTGCCAGCAGTTTTTATAAGACAGGGAGTGAAAAACTGTTTTTT; cdr3_aa: CASSFYKTGSEKLFF
v_call: TRBV15; cdr3_length: 15; d_call: TRBD1; j_call: TRBJ1-2; clone_size: many; cdr3_nt: TGTGCCACCAGCTTGCGACAGGGGAGCTTTGATGGCTACACCTTC; cdr3_aa: CATSLRQGSFDGYTF
v_call: TRBV7-8; cdr3_length: 16; d_call: TRBD1; j_call: TRBJ2-5; clone_size: many; cdr3_nt: TGTGCCAGCAGCTTGACAGGGTCCGCTCCGTGGGAGACCCAGTACTTC; cdr3_aa: CASSLTGSAPWETQYF
v_call: TRBV5-1; cdr3_length: 15; d_call: NA; j_call: TRBJ2-1; clone_size: NA; cdr3_nt: TGCGCCAGCAGCCCGGACGGGGGCTCCTACAATGAGCAGTTCTTC; cdr3_aa: CASSPDGGSYNEQFF
v_call: TRBV4-1; cdr3_length: 19; d_call: TRBD1; j_call: TRBJ2-6; clone_size: NA; cdr3_nt: TGCGCCAGCAGCCAAGATCGGACAGGGGGTGCCTCTGGGGCCAACGTCCTGACTTTC; cdr3_aa: CASSQDRTGGASGANVLTF
v_call: TRBV9; cdr3_length: 20; d_call: NA; j_call: TRBJ1-6; clone_size: many; cdr3_nt: TGTGCCAGCAGCGTAGCTCCATACACACGATACAGCACTCTTAATTCACCCCTCCACTTT; cdr3_aa: CASSVAPYTRYSTLNSPLHF
v_call: TRBV7-6; cdr3_length: 15; d_call: NA; j_call: TRBJ1-1; clone_size: many; cdr3_nt: TGTGCCAGCAGCCGGACAACAGGGCGGGAAACTGAAGCTTTCTTT; cdr3_aa: CASSRTTGRETEAFF
v_call: TRBV12-3/TRBV12-4; cdr3_length: 16; d_call: TRBD1; j_call: TRBJ2-2; clone_size: few; cdr3_nt: TGTGCCAGCAGTTATCCCCAGGGGGCCAAAACCGGGGAGCTGTTTTTT; cdr3_aa: CASSYPQGAKTGELFF
v_call: TRBV20-1; cdr3_length: 19; d_call: TRBD2; j_call: TRBJ2-1; clone_size: few; cdr3_nt: TGCAGTGCTTCAACTCCGGGACTAGCGGGAGGGAGCTCCTACAATGAGCAGTTCTTC; cdr3_aa: CSASTPGLAGGSSYNEQFF
v_call: TRBV12-3/TRBV12-4; cdr3_length: 17; d_call: TRBD1; j_call: TRBJ1-2; clone_size: few; cdr3_nt: TGTGCCAGCAGTTTGGGGACAGGGGGCTCATTGATCTATGGCTACACCTTC; cdr3_aa: CASSLGTGGSLIYGYTF
v_call: TRBV6-5; cdr3_length: 18; d_call: NA; j_call: TRBJ2-1; clone_size: many; cdr3_nt: TGTGCCAGCAGCCGCCGGGCGAGACCAGGGATCAGCTACAATGAGCAGTTCTTC; cdr3_aa: CASSRRARPGISYNEQFF
v_call: TRBV12-3/TRBV12-4; cdr3_length: 13; d_call: NA; j_call: TRBJ2-6; clone_size: NA; cdr3_nt: TGTGCCAGTCATTACTCTGGGGCCAACGTCCTGACTTTC; cdr3_aa: CASHYSGANVLTF
v_call: TRBV30; cdr3_length: 15; d_call: NA; j_call: TRBJ1-3; clone_size: many; cdr3_nt: TGTGCCTGGAGTGTGCCAGCAAATCGTGGAAACACCATATATTTT; cdr3_aa: CAWSVPANRGNTIYF
v_call: TRBV29-1; cdr3_length: 13; d_call: TRBD1; j_call: TRBJ1-4; clone_size: many; cdr3_nt: TGCAGCGTCGTCGGGACAGGGGACGAAAAACTGTTTTTT; cdr3_aa: CSVVGTGDEKLFF
v_call: TRBV18; cdr3_length: 12; d_call: NA; j_call: TRBJ1-1; clone_size: few; cdr3_nt: TGTGCCAGCTCCCCCGGCCAAAGGGAAGCTTTCTTT; cdr3_aa: CASSPGQREAFF
v_call: TRBV23-1; cdr3_length: 16; d_call: NA; j_call: TRBJ2-7; clone_size: many; cdr3_nt: TGCGCCAGCATCCCCCCGAGGGCTTTGCCCCCCTACGAGCAGTACTTC; cdr3_aa: CASIPPRALPPYEQYF
v_call: TRBV20-1; cdr3_length: 18; d_call: TRBD2; j_call: TRBJ2-3; clone_size: many; cdr3_nt: TGCAGTGCTAGAGATCCGAGGGTCTCAGCGGGGGGGTTGAATACGCAGTATTTT; cdr3_aa: CSARDPRVSAGGLNTQYF
v_call: TRBV27; cdr3_length: 15; d_call: TRBD1; j_call: TRBJ2-7; clone_size: many; cdr3_nt: TGTGCCAGCAGTTTATCCAACAGGGGAATCGACGAGCAGTACTTC; cdr3_aa: CASSLSNRGIDEQYF
v_call: TRBV12-3/TRBV12-4; cdr3_length: 15; d_call: TRBD1; j_call: TRBJ2-3; clone_size: NA; cdr3_nt: TGTGCCAGCAGTTTAACAGGGGGCACAGATACGCAGCAGTATTTT; cdr3_aa: CASSLTGGTDTQQYF
v_call: TRBV5-1; cdr3_length: 17; d_call: TRBD2; j_call: TRBJ2-2; clone_size: few; cdr3_nt: TGCGCCAGCCGCTCCCGGACTAGCGGGAGGGGTACCGGGGAGCTGTTTTTT; cdr3_aa: CASRSRTSGRGTGELFF
v_call: TRBV7-8; cdr3_length: 17; d_call: NA; j_call: TRBJ2-7; clone_size: many; cdr3_nt: TGTGCCAGCAGCAACCCGGCGTCTAGCAGGGCCCTCGACGAGCAGTACTTC; cdr3_aa: CASSNPASSRALDEQYF
v_call: TRBV7-9; cdr3_length: 12; d_call: NA; j_call: TRBJ2-3; clone_size: many; cdr3_nt: TGTGCCAGCAGGCCTAGCACAGATACGCAGTATTTT; cdr3_aa: CASRPSTDTQYF
v_call: TRBV18; cdr3_length: 17; d_call: TRBD2; j_call: TRBJ2-3; clone_size: NA; cdr3_nt: TGTGCCAGCTCACCACTTACCACTAGCGTATACACAGATACGCAGTATTTT; cdr3_aa: CASSPLTTSVYTDTQYF
v_call: TRBV11-2; cdr3_length: 16; d_call: TRBD2; j_call: TRBJ2-2; clone_size: few; cdr3_nt: TGTGCCAGCAGCTTAGTCGGTAGCGGGGGTTCCGGGGAGCTGTTTTTT; cdr3_aa: CASSLVGSGGSGELFF
v_call: TRBV5-1; cdr3_length: 16; d_call: NA; j_call: TRBJ2-1; clone_size: few; cdr3_nt: TGCGCCAGCAGCTTGGAGTCGGGCAGGGCTTACAATGAGCAGTTCTTC; cdr3_aa: CASSLESGRAYNEQFF
v_call: TRBV19; cdr3_length: 13; d_call: NA; j_call: TRBJ1-1; clone_size: NA; cdr3_nt: TGTGCCAGTAGGACCGGGGGTAGGGCTGAAGCTTTCTTT; cdr3_aa: CASRTGGRAEAFF
v_call: TRBV18; cdr3_length: 16; d_call: TRBD1; j_call: TRBJ1-1; clone_size: few; cdr3_nt: TGTGCCAGCTCACCACGAGGGACAGTGATGAACACTGAAGCTTTCTTT; cdr3_aa: CASSPRGTVMNTEAFF
v_call: TRBV7-8; cdr3_length: 19; d_call: TRBD1; j_call: TRBJ2-6; clone_size: many; cdr3_nt: TGTGCCAGCAGTTCGGGGACAGGGAAAGGCCTCTCTGGGGCCAACGTCCTGACTTTC; cdr3_aa: CASSSGTGKGLSGANVLTF
v_call: TRBV7-6; cdr3_length: 13; d_call: NA; j_call: TRBJ1-1; clone_size: many; cdr3_nt: TGTGCCAGCAGCCCGCGCTTGAACACTGAAGCTTTCTTT; cdr3_aa: CASSPRLNTEAFF
v_call: TRBV7-9; cdr3_length: 15; d_call: TRBD2; j_call: TRBJ2-3; clone_size: few; cdr3_nt: TGTGCCAGCAGCCGCGGACTAGCTGACACAGATACGCAGTATTTT; cdr3_aa: CASSRGLADTDTQYF
v_call: TRBV11-2; cdr3_length: 16; d_call: TRBD1; j_call: TRBJ2-2; clone_size: many; cdr3_nt: TGTGCCAGCAGCTTAAGGGGGCCCTCGAACACCGGGGAGCTGTTTTTT; cdr3_aa: CASSLRGPSNTGELFF
v_call: TRBV7-3; cdr3_length: 13; d_call: NA; j_call: TRBJ1-1; clone_size: few; cdr3_nt: TGTGCCAGCAGCTTAAATCAGGGGCAAGAAGCTTTCTTT; cdr3_aa: CASSLNQGQEAFF